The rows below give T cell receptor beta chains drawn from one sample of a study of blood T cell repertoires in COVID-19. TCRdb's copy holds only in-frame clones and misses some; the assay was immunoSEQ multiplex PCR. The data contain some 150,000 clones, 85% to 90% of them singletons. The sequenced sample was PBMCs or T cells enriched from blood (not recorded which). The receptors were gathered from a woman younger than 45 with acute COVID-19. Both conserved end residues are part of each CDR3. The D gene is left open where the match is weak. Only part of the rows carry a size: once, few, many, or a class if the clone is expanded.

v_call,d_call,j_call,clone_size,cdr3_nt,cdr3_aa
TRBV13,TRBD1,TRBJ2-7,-,TGTGCCAGCAGCTTCGGGACAGGGGTGAACGAGCAGTACTTC,CASSFGTGVNEQYF
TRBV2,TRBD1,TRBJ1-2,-,TGTGCCAGCAGGGAGGACAAGGGGGCGGTCTATGGCTACACCTTC,CASREDKGAVYGYTF
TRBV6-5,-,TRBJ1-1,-,TGTGCCAGCATTTTAGACAGAGGAAACGCTGAAGCTTTCTTT,CASILDRGNAEAFF
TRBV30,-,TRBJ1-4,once,TGTGCCTGGTATCCACGGGGGGCTCAGGAAAAACTGTTTTTT,CAWYPRGAQEKLFF
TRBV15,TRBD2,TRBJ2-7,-,TGTGCCACCAGCAGGGGCACTAGCGCAGACTACGAGCAGTACTTC,CATSRGTSADYEQYF
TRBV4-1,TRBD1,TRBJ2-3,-,TGCGCCAGCAGCCAGCCCGGGACAGGGAAGCGAGATACGCAGTATTTT,CASSQPGTGKRDTQYF
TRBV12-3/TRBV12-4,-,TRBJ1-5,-,TGTGCCAGCAGTTTTAATGTTCAGCCCCAGCATTTT,CASSFNVQPQHF
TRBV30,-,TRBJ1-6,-,TGTGCCTGGAGTGGCCCAGGGGATTATAATTCACCCCTCCACTTT,CAWSGPGDYNSPLHF
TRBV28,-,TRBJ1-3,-,TGTGCCAGCAGTTCCTCAGGGGTCGCCATATATTTT,CASSSSGVAIYF
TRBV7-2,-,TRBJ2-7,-,TGTGCCAGCAGCTTAGGGCAGGGTTATTACGAGCAGTACTTC,CASSLGQGYYEQYF
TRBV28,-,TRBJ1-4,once,TGTGCCAGTGAGGGCCCCGGCAATAGTAATGAAAAACTGTTTTTT,CASEGPGNSNEKLFF
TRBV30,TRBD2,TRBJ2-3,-,TGTGCCTGGAGTGTACAAGCGGGAGGGAATACGCAGTATTTT,CAWSVQAGGNTQYF
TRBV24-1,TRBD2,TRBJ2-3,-,TGTGCCACCAGTGAATCTGCTAGCGGGAGGGTGACAGATACGCAGTATTTT,CATSESASGRVTDTQYF
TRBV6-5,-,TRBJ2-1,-,TGTGCCAGCAGCACGACAGGGGAGGGGAATGAGCAGTTCTTC,CASSTTGEGNEQFF
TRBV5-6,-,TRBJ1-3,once,TGTGCCAGCAGCTTCATTCAGTCTGGAAACACCATATATTTT,CASSFIQSGNTIYF
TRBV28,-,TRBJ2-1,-,TGTGCCAGCAGTTTCCCTGCTGTTGGAGTCTCCTACAATGAGCAGTTCTTC,CASSFPAVGVSYNEQFF
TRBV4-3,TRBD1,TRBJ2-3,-,TGCGCCAGCAGCCGCCTGACAGGGGTCACAGATACGCAGTATTTT,CASSRLTGVTDTQYF
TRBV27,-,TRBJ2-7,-,TGTGCCAGCAGTTCCGGCGGGGAAGACGGGCTCGAGCAGTACTTC,CASSSGGEDGLEQYF
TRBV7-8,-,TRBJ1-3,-,TGTGCCAGCAGCCCCAACTCTGGAAACACCATATATTTT,CASSPNSGNTIYF
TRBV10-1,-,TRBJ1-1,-,TGCGCCAGCAGTGAGTCGAGGCAGCCGGCTTTCTTT,CASSESRQPAFF
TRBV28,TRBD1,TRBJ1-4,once,TGTGCCAGCAACGACCGGAGGGGGCAGAAGGGAAAACTGTTTTTT,CASNDRRGQKGKLFF
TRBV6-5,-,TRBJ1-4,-,TGTGCCAGCAACAGCGGGACTCCATTTAATGAAAAACTGTTTTTT,CASNSGTPFNEKLFF
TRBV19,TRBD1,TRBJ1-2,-,TGTGCCAGTAGCCCCCGGGACAGGGTAGATGGCTACACCTTC,CASSPRDRVDGYTF
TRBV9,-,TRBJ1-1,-,TGTGCCAGCAGCGTAGCTTTGGCAGGTGAAGCTTTCTTT,CASSVALAGEAFF
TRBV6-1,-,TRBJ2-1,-,TGTGCCAGCAGTGAAATCATCGGGAATGAGCAGTTCTTC,CASSEIIGNEQFF
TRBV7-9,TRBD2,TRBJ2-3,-,TGTGCCAGCAGCTCAGTGCGGGAGTATGGTGATACGCAGTATTTT,CASSSVREYGDTQYF
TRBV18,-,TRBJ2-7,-,TGTGCCAGCTCACCAGTAAACAGAGAAATTCAGTACTTC,CASSPVNREIQYF
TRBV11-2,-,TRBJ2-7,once,TGTGCCAGCAGCTTGGCTAGCGTCAACGAGCAGTACTTC,CASSLASVNEQYF
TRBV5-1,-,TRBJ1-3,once,TGCGCCAGCAGCTTGGTTGGCAGCTCTGGAAACACCATATATTTT,CASSLVGSSGNTIYF
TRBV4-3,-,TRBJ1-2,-,TGCGCCAGCAGCCAAGGACAGTTCTATGGCTACACCTTC,CASSQGQFYGYTF
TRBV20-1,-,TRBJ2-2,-,TGCAGTGCTAGTTTTACCACGGGCGGGGAGCTGTTTTTT,CSASFTTGGELFF
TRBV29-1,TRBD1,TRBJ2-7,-,TGCAGCGTTGAAGATTCCGTACAGGGGGCTAGCTACGAGCAGTACTTC,CSVEDSVQGASYEQYF
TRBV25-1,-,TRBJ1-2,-,TGTGCCAGCAGTGAGGTCCTCGCGGGGGGCGAGAACTATGGCTACACCTTC,CASSEVLAGGENYGYTF
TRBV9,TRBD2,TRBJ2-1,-,TGTGCCAGCAGCGACTCCCGACTAGCGGGAGATTACAATGAGCAGTTCTTC,CASSDSRLAGDYNEQFF
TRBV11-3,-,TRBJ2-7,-,TGTGCCAGCGGTGTACGCGACGAGCAGTACTTC,CASGVRDEQYF
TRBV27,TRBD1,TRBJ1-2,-,TGTGCCAGCAGATCCCTTAGGGACAGGGGTAGCTACACCTTC,CASRSLRDRGSYTF
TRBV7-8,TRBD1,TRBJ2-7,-,TGTGCCAGCAGCTTAGCTAGACAGGGGGCCTACGAGCAGTACTTC,CASSLARQGAYEQYF
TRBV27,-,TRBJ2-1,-,TGTGCCAGCGGGCTTGCTTACAATGAGCAGTTCTTC,CASGLAYNEQFF
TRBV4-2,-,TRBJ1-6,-,TGTGCCAGCAGCCTACAGAGTAGCTCCTATAATTCACCCCTCCACTTT,CASSLQSSSYNSPLHF
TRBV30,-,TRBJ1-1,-,TGTGCCTGGAGTGTAACAGGAGTAGCTTTCTTT,CAWSVTGVAFF
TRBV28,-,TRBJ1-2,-,TGTGCCAGCAGTTTTAGGACACCCTATGGCTACACCTTC,CASSFRTPYGYTF
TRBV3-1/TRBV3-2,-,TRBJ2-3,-,TGTGCCAGCAGCCACGGGTCAGATACGCAGTATTTT,CASSHGSDTQYF
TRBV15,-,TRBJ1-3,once,TGTGCCACCAGCAGCGACTTGGGGCCGTCTGGAAACACCATATATTTT,CATSSDLGPSGNTIYF
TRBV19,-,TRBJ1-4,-,TGTGCCAGTAGGGGAGGCCTTAAGTTTAGTTCTTATGAAAAACTGTTTTTT,CASRGGLKFSSYEKLFF
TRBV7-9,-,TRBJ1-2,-,TGTGCCAGCAGCTCCGGGAGCAGGGCCTTCACCTTC,CASSSGSRAFTF
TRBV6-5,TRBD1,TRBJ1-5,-,TGTGCCAGCAGAGGGACAGGGGGTCAGCCCCAGCATTTT,CASRGTGGQPQHF
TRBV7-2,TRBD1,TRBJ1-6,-,TGTGCCAGCAGCCCTGCTGGACAGGGGTTGCACCTCCACTTT,CASSPAGQGLHLHF